This T cell receptor beta chain was found in a study of molecular identifiers for immune sequencing clone quantification. Study-level findings and limits: Barcode sharing among identical TCR molecules could make large clones appear smaller.

Between the trimmed V and J ends, which lost 9 bases and 0 bases, there was a span of 12 bases. CDR1 and CDR2 (germline): LNHDA, SQIVND (reference sequence). This CDR3 comprises 14 residues. The CD8+CD4-CCR7+CD45RA+ phenotype defined the sorted naive CD8 T cells. This clonotype has ten or more counts. Its antigen is still unknown. One entry per CDR3 protein, called by TCRdb with MiXCR from the PCR reads. The data show 100,000 or so distinct CDR3 sequences, with about 35% seen just once and around 4% held by the top ten. The source is a human donor in good health. Some libraries in this study had Jurkat cell RNA spiked in. The V call is TRBV19, the J call TRBJ1-3; no clear D. The specimen was naive CD8+ T cells from blood, with Jurkat cell RNA spiked in. Sample subset: FACS-sorted CD8+CD4-CCR7+CD45RA+ naive T cells. CDR3 sequence: CASKISSSGNTIYF. The CDR3 DNA reads TGTGCCAGCAAGATATCGAGCTCTGGAAACACCATATATTTT.